In its sample, the clone carrying this T cell receptor (beta chain) was seen once. This entry is derived from a study of CD8 T cells in Susac syndrome. RNA totalling about 0.45 to 1 ug underwent reverse transcription with random hexamers. TCRdb re-called the immunoSEQ multiplex PCR reads through MiXCR, storing one row per CDR3 protein. The sample has some 250,000 distinct CDR3 sequences, about 95% seen once. Germline V gene sequence: CDR1 LGHDT, CDR2 YNNKEL (reference sequence). CDR3 length: 14 residues. Trimming shortened V by 1 base and J by 3 bases, and 7 bases separated the two germline ends. The TCR sequence derives from a human donor with Susac syndrome. Sequencing was carried out using CD4+ T cells from PBMCs. The chain joins TRBV3-1 to TRBJ1-5, with D uncertain. The CDR3 region has the DNA TGTGCCAGCAGCCAAGTTTCGAACAATCAGCCCCAGCATTTT. Translating gives CASSQVSNNQPQHF.